This note documents a single T cell receptor beta chain sequence. As yet, its antigen is unknown. The V end lost 3 bases, the J end lost 5 bases, and 13 bases lay between the germline ends. CDR3 length equals 15 residues. Looked up from germline, CDR1 is SGHAT and CDR2 is FQNNGV. This entry comes from a study of response to subunit inactivated influenza vaccine. Overall study findings and caveats: T cells newly recruited by each seasonal influenza vaccination are few, the authors suggested.

TCRdb fed the RT-PCR reads into MiXCR, producing one record per CDR3 protein. The repertoire holds about 780,000 distinct CDR3 sequences, with roughly 18% as singletons. The clonotype was recovered from a man aged 50 or older who received an inactivated influenza vaccine. The chain combines TRBV11-2 with TRBJ1-4; D unclear. Sequenced here: PBMCs from blood, sampled 5 days after vaccination. CDR3 bases: TGTGCCAGCAGCTTTACCGGTTACCAAAATGAAAAACTGTTTTTT. This gives the protein CASSFTGYQNEKLFF.